This record looks at one TCR beta chain sequence and its context. Germline V lookup: CDR1 SGHDT, CDR2 YYEEEE. CDR3 length equals 16 residues. Trimming left V 4 bases short and J 1 base short, with 17 bases between. Per the authors' pipeline: Estimated nucleated cell counts came from reference gene primer amplification. Repertoires were generated with immunoSEQ multiplex PCR, while TCRdb's copy carries only in-frame clones and drops some. V and J calls and clone size come straight from that table; D and trimming were deduced from the DNA. Altogether around 180,000 clones are present, about 82% being singletons, with the ten largest covering approximately 5.4%. This specimen comes from a study of blood T cell repertoires in COVID-19. For the study at large: COVID-19 samples, acute and convalescent, were from the United States, Italy and Spain. PBMCs, B-cell-depleted T cells, or T cells were the source of the cDNA or gDNA that made up the material.

Sequenced input: peripheral blood. The receptor was derived from a woman aged 25 to 39 with acute or convalescent COVID-19. The rearrangement joins TRBV5-6 to TRBJ1-2; tentatively, D is TRBD1 (5 bases). The CDR3 DNA follows: TGTGCCAGCAGCCGAGACAGAGCCAGATTTAACTATGGCTACACCTTC. Protein sequence: CASSRDRARFNYGYTF.